The sequence of this T cell receptor beta chain was determined in a study of persistence of HIV-infected CD4 T cells. Regarding the study as a whole: Bulk TCR data could not be restricted to HIV-1-infected CMV-responding cells.

The length of the CDR3 is 15 residues. Germline V gene data show CDR1 as LGHDT and CDR2 as YNNKEL (reference sequence). V lost 6 bases and J 0 bases, leaving 11 bases between the germline ends. Of note for this clone: The antigen is unknown.

Overlapping HIV-1 Gag 15-mer peptides at 0.95 to 1 ug per peptide per mL were used. Responding CD4+ T cells were sorted by upregulation of both CD40 ligand and CD69. Stimulated PBMCs had first been depleted of CD8+ T cells. Sequencing used immunoSEQ version 4 in survey mode. The assay was immunoSEQ multiplex PCR, and TCRdb's table has in-frame clones only and misses some. This sample yields fewer than 40,000 clones, of which 70% are seen a single time; roughly 1.5% belongs to the top ten. The TCR originated in an adult man with HIV who was CMV-seropositive. The sequencing used CD4+ T cells sorted from PBMCs after roughly 17-hour stimulation, collected from a patient who received antiretroviral therapy. The chain recombines TRBV3-1 (or the pseudogene TRBV3-2) with TRBJ1-4; D may be TRBD1 (5 bases). CDR3: CASSSTAATNEKLFF. As DNA, the CDR3 is TGTGCCAGCAGTTCGACAGCCGCAACTAATGAAAAACTGTTTTTT.